A selection of T cell receptor beta chains follows, all from one sample in a study of type 1 regulatory T cells. TCRdb used MiXCR to reprocess the reads, holding one entry per CDR3 protein. The repertoire has roughly 68,000 distinct CDR3 sequences, around 57% of them found once; the top ten carry 7.6%. Their cognate antigens are unknown. Sequences were obtained from cultured T cells, either the whole culture or a sorted T cell fraction (not recorded which). The receptors come from a human donor in good health. The CDR3 runs from the conserved cysteine through the conserved F or W. The D gene is left open where the match is weak. Rows may omit the clone size; those that give it use once, few, many or a size class.

TGTGCCAGCAGTGATTTGGTCGAGGTCTACGAGCAGTACTTC,CASSDLVEVYEQYF,.,TRBV6-1,.,TRBJ2-7
TGTGCCAGCGTCATTGCCTACGAGCAGTACTTC,CASVIAYEQYF,.,TRBV2,.,TRBJ2-7
TGCAGTGCACCAGCAGTGGGCCACGAGCAGTACTTC,CSAPAVGHEQYF,.,TRBV20-1,.,TRBJ2-7
TGTGCCAGCAGCCAAGATTTACTGGGCTCTGGAAACACCATATATTTT,CASSQDLLGSGNTIYF,.,TRBV14,.,TRBJ1-3
TGTGCCAGCAGTTTCAGTTACAATGAGCAGTTCTTC,CASSFSYNEQFF,.,TRBV12-3/TRBV12-4,few,TRBJ2-1
TGTGCCAGCAGTCCGGCCCAACCTGCTATCGATGAGCAGTTCTTC,CASSPAQPAIDEQFF,.,TRBV12-3/TRBV12-4,once,TRBJ2-1
TGCAGTGCCGAGGTTCGGGGGGGGTACAATGAGCAGTTCTTC,CSAEVRGGYNEQFF,TRBD2,TRBV20-1,.,TRBJ2-1
TGTGCCAGCAGCTTAGTAACGGGGCTTAGCACAGATACGCAGTATTTT,CASSLVTGLSTDTQYF,.,TRBV11-2,.,TRBJ2-3
TGTGCCAGCAGTGTGGGCGGGGGCGGAGAGACCCAGTACTTC,CASSVGGGGETQYF,.,TRBV2,.,TRBJ2-5
TGCAGCGTTTTAGGGGGCGGGAGGGAGACCCAGTACTTC,CSVLGGGRETQYF,.,TRBV29-1,few,TRBJ2-5